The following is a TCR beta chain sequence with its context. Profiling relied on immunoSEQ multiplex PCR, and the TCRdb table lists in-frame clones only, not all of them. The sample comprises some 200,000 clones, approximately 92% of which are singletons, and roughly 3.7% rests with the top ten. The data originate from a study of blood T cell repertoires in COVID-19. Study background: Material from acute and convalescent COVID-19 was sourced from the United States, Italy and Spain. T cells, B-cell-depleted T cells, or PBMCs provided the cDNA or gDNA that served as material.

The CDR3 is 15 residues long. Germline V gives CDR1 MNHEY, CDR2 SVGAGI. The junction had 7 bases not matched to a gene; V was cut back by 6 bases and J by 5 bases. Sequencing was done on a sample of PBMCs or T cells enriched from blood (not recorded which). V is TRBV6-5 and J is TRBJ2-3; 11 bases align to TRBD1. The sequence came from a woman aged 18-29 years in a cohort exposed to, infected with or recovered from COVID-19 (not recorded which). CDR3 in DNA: TGTGCCAGCAGGTCCGGACAGGGGGCTGTAGATACGCAGTATTTT. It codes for CASRSGQGAVDTQYF.